This TCR beta chain was observed in a study of cytomegalovirus exposure and HLA in healthy donors. Study conclusions and caveats: When a later analysis was performed, an Asian-associated ancestry cluster reportedly had fewer N-insertions than the approximately 700-donor mean. A later look showed TCR association rates differing by HLA locus, highest for DRB1 and lowest for HLA-C. Reports described diagnosis of cytomegalovirus status by the classifier as highly specific and sensitive. An analysis done earlier found most TCR beta V segments productive about 87% or about 30% of the time.

Primers: 60 Vbeta forward and 13 Jbeta reverse. Sequencing used immunoSEQ multiplex PCR; TCRdb keeps in-frame clones, though not all of them. This table holds roughly 200,000 clones, about 89% found once. Trimming removed 4 bases from V and 1 base from J; junction bases left unmatched: 2. Germline V gives CDR1 SNHLY, CDR2 FYNNEI. This CDR3 has 15 amino acids. In this sample, this clone turned up once. Its target is unknown. This clonotype originated in a woman aged 18-35 years in good health and CMV-seronegative. The chain joins TRBV2 to TRBJ1-5; 9 bases fit TRBD1. Sequencing was carried out using PBMCs. CDR3 DNA: TGTGCCAGCAGTGGACAGGGGGAAAGCAATCAGCCCCAGCATTTT. This gives the protein CASSGQGESNQPQHF.